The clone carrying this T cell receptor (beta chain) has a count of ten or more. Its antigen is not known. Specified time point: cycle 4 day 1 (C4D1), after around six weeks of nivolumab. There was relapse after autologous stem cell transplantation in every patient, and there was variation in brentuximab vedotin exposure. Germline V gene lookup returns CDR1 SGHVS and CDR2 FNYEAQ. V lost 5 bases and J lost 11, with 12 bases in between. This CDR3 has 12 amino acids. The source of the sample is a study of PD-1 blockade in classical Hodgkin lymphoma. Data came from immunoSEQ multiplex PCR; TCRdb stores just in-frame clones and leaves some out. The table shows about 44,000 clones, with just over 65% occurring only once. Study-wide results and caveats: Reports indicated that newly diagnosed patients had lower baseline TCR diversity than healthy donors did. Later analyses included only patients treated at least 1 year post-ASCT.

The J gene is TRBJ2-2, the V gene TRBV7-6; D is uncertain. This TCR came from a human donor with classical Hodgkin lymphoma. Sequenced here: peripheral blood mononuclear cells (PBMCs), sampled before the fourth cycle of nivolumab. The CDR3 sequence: CASSPPSPELFF. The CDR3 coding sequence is TGTGCCAGCAGCCCCCCGAGCCCCGAGCTGTTTTTT.